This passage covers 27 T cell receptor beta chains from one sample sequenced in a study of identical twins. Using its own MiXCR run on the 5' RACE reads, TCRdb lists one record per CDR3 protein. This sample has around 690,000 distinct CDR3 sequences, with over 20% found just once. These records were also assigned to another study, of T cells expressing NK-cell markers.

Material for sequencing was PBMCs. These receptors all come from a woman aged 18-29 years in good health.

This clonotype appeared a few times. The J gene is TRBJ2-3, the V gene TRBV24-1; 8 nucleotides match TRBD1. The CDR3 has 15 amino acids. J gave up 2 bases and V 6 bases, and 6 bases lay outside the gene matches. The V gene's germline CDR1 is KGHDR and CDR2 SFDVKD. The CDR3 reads CATSLGQGPTDTQYF. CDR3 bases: TGTGCCACCAGTCTCGGACAGGGACCCACAGATACGCAGTATTTT.

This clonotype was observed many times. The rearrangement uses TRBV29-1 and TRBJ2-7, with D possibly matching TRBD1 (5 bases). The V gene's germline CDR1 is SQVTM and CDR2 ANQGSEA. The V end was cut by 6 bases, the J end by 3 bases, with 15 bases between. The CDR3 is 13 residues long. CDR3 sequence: CSVGTGDRYEQYF. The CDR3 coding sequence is TGCAGCGTGGGAACAGGCGACCGCTACGAGCAGTACTTC.

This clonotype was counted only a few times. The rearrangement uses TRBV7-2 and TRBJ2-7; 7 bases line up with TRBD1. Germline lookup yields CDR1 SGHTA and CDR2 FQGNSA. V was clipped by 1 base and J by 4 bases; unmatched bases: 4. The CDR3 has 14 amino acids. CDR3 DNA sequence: TGTGCCAGCAGCTTAGGAAGGGACAGATACGAGCAGTACTTC. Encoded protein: CASSLGRDRYEQYF.

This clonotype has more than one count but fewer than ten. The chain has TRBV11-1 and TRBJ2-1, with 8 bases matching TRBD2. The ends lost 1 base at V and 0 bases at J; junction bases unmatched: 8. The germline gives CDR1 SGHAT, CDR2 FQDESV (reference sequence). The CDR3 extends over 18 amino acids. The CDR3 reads CASSLGLARHSSYNEQFF. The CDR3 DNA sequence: TGTGCCAGCAGCTTAGGACTAGCGCGCCACAGCTCCTACAATGAGCAGTTCTTC.

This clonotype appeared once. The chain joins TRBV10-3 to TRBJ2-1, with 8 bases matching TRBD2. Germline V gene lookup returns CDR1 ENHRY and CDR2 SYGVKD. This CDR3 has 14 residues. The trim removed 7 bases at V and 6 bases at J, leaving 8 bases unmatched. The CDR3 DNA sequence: TGTGCCATCACAGCGGGGGACGGGGGCAATGAGCAGTTCTTC. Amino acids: CAITAGDGGNEQFF.

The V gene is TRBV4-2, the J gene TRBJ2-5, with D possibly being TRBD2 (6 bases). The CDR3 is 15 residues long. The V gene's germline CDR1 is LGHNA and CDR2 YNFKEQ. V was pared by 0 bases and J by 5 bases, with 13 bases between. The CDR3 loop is CASSQDIGTLETQYF. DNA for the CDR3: TGTGCCAGCAGCCAAGATATCGGGACTTTGGAGACCCAGTACTTC.

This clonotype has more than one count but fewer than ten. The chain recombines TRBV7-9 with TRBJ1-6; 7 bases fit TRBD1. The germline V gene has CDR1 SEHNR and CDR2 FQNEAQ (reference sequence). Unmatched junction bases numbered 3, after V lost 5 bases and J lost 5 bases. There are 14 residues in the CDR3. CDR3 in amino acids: CASSRDSDNSPLHF. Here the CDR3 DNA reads TGTGCCAGCAGCAGGGACAGTGATAATTCACCCCTCCACTTT.

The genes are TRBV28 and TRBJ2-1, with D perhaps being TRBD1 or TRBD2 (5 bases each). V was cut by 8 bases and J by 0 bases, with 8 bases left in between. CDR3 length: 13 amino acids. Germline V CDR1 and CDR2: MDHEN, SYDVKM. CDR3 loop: CASRDDSYNEQFF. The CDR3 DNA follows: TGTGCCAGCCGGGACGACTCCTACAATGAGCAGTTCTTC.

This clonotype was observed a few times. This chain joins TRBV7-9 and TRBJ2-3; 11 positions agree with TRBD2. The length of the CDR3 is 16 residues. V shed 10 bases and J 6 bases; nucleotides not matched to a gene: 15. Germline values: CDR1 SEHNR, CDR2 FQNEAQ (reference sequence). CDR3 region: CATKKLRLAGSDTQYF. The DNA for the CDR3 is TGTGCCACCAAGAAGTTAAGACTAGCGGGAAGCGATACGCAGTATTTT.

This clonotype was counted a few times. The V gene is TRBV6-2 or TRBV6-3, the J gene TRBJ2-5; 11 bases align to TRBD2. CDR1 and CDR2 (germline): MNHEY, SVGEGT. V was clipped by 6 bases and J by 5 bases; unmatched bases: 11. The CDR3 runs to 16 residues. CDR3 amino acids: CASRGRLAGPGETQYF. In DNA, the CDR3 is TGTGCCAGCAGGGGAAGACTAGCGGGGCCAGGGGAGACCCAGTACTTC.

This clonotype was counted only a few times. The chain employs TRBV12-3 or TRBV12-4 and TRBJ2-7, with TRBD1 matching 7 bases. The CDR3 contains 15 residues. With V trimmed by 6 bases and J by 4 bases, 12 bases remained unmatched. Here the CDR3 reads CASSEGPQGVYEQYF. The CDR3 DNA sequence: TGTGCCAGCAGCGAAGGGCCTCAGGGGGTGTACGAGCAGTACTTC.

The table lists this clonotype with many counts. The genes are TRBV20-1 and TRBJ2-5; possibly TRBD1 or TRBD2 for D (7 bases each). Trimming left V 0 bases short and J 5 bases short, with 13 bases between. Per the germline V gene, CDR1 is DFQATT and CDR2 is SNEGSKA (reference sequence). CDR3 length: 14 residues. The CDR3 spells CSARDRQGGETQYF. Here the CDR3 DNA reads TGCAGTGCTAGAGATAGACAGGGAGGGGAGACCCAGTACTTC.

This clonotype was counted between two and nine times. The CDR3 loop is CASSLVAGGVHEQFF. The CDR3 DNA is TGCGCCAGCAGCTTAGTAGCGGGGGGGGTCCATGAGCAGTTCTTC. The genes are TRBV5-1 and TRBJ2-1; TRBD2 aligns across 11 bases. Germline CDR1 reads SGHRS; CDR2 reads YFSETQ. Trimming took 2 bases from V and 8 from J; bases not matched to a gene: 6. The length of the CDR3 is 15 residues.

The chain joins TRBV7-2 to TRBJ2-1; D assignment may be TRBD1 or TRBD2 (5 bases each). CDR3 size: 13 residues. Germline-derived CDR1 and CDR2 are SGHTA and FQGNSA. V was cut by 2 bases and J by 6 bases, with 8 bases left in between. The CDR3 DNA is TGTGCCAGCAGCTTAAGAGGGGTCAATGAGCAGTTCTTC. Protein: CASSLRGVNEQFF.

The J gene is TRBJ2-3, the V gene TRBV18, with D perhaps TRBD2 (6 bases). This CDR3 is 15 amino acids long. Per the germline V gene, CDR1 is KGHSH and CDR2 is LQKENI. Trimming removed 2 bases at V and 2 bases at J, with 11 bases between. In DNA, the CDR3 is TGTGCCAGCTCACCAGGGCGGGATCTCACAGATACGCAGTATTTT. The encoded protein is CASSPGRDLTDTQYF.

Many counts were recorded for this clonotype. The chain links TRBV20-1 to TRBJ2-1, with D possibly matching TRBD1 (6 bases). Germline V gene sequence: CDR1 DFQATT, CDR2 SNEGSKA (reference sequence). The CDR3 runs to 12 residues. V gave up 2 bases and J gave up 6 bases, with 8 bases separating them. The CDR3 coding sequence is TGCAGTGCTAGACGACAGGTCAATGAGCAGTTCTTC. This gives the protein CSARRQVNEQFF.

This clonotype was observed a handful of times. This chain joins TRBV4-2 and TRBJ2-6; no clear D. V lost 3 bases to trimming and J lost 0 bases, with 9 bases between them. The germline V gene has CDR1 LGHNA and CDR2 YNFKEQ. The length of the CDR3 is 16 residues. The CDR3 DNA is TGTGCCAGCAGCCACCTTAAGATCTCTGGGGCCAACGTCCTGACTTTC. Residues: CASSHLKISGANVLTF.

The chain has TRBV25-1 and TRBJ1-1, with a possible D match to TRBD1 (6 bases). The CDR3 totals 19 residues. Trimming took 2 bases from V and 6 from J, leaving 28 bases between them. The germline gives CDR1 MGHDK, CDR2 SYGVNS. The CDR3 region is CASSEGQNSNKGGWAEAFF. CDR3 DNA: TGTGCCAGCAGTGAAGGACAGAACTCGAACAAGGGCGGATGGGCTGAAGCTTTCTTT.

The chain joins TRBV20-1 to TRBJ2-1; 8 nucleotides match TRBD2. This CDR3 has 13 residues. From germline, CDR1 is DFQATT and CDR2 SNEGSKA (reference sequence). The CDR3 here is CGTRTSCNNEQFF. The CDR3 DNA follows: TGCGGGACCCGGACTAGCTGCAACAATGAGCAGTTCTTC.

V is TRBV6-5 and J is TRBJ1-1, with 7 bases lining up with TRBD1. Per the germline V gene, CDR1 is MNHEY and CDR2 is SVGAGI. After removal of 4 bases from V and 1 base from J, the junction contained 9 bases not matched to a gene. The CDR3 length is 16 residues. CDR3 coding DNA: TGTGCCAGCAGTTCCCTGACAGGGTTTGAGAACACTGAAGCTTTCTTT. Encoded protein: CASSSLTGFENTEAFF.

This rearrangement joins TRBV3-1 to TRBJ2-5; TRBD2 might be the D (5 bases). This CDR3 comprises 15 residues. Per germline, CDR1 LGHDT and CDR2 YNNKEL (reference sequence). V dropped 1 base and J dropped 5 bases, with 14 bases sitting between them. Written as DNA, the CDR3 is TGTGCCAGCAGCCAAGGGACTTCCTTTGGCGAGACCCAGTACTTC. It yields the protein CASSQGTSFGETQYF.

CDR3 bases: TGTGCCAGCAGTGCCCGTCCACCACCAGATACGCAGTATTTT. It encodes CASSARPPPDTQYF. The chain is built from TRBV2 and TRBJ2-3, with D unresolved. Trimming removed 4 bases at V and 4 bases at J, with 12 bases between. Germline CDR1 SNHLY, CDR2 FYNNEI. This CDR3 has 14 residues.

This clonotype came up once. The CDR3 coding sequence is TGCGCCAGCCAGCCGGGGCCGGGGGGATTCCATGAGCAGTTCTTC. Translated: CASQPGPGGFHEQFF. The J gene is TRBJ2-1, the V gene TRBV4-1; 7 bases are shared with TRBD2. The CDR3 covers 15 residues. Germline values: CDR1 MGHRA, CDR2 YSYEKL. V trimming: 8 bases; J trimming: 8 bases; junction bases outside the gene matches: 15.

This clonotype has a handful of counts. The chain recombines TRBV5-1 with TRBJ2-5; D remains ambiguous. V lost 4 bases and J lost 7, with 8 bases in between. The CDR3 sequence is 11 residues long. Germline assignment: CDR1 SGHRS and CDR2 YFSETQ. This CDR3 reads CASSEHGTQYF. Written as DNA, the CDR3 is TGCGCCAGCAGCGAACACGGGACCCAGTACTTC.

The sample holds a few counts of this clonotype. The DNA for the CDR3 is TGTGCCAGTAGTGACCAAAATCCCAATCAGCCCCAGCATTTT. Encoded protein: CASSDQNPNQPQHF. This sequence joins TRBV19 and TRBJ1-5, with unresolved D. Germline CDR1 is LNHDA and CDR2 is SQIVND (reference sequence). This CDR3 contains 14 residues. V was pared by 5 bases and J by 3 bases, with 11 bases between. The variable domain in full, with the rest retrieved from reference TRBV19 and TRBJ1-5, is DGGITQSPKYLFRKEGQNVTLSCEQNLNHDAMYWYRQDPGQGLRLIYYSQIVNDFQKGDIAEGYSVSREKKESFPLTVTSAQKNPTAFYLCASSDQNPNQPQHFGDGTRLSIL.

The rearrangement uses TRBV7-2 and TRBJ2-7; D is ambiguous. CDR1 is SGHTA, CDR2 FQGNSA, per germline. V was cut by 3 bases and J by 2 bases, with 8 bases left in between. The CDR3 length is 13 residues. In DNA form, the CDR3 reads TGTGCCAGCAGCTTGCAGTGGGCCTACGAGCAGTACTTC. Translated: CASSLQWAYEQYF.

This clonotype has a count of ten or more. The CDR3 protein is CASARDRSTDTQYF. For the CDR3, the DNA is TGTGCCAGCGCCCGGGACAGGAGCACAGATACGCAGTATTTT. The chain combines TRBV6-1 with TRBJ2-3, with TRBD1 matching over 8 bases. Looked up from germline, CDR1 is MNHNS and CDR2 is SASEGT. This CDR3 spans 14 amino acids. J gave up 0 bases and V 8 bases, and 4 bases lay outside the gene matches.